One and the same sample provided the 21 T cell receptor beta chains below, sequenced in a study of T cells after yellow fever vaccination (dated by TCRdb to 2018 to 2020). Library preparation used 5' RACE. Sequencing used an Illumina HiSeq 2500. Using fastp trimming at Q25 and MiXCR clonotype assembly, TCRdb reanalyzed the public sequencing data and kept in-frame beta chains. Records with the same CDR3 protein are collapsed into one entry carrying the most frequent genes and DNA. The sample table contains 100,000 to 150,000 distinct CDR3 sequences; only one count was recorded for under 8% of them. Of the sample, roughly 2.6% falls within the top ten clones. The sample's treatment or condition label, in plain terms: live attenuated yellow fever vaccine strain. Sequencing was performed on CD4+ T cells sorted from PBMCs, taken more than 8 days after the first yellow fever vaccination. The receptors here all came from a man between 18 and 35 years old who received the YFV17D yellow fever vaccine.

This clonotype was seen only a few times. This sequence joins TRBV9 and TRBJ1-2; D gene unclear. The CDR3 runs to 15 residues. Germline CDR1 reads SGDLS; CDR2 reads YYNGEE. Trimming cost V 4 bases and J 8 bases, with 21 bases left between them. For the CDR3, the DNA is TGTGCCAGCAGCCCCTTAGGGCAGGTCGAGACGGGCTACACCTTC. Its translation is CASSPLGQVETGYTF. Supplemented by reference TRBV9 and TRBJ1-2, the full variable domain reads DSGVTQTPKHLITATGQRVTLRCSPRSGDLSVYWYQQSLDQGLQFLIQYYNGEERAKGNILERFSAQQFPDLHSELNLSSLELGDSALYFCASSPLGQVETGYTFGSGTRLTVV.

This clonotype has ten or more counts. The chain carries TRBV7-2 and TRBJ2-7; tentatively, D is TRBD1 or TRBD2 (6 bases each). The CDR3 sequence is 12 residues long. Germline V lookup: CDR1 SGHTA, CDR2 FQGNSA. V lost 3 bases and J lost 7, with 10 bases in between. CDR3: CASSFRGGEQYF. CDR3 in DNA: TGTGCCAGCAGCTTCCGAGGGGGGGAGCAGTACTTC.

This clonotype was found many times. The CDR3: CASRDGFTDTQYF. The CDR3 DNA sequence: TGTGCCAGCAGGGACGGATTCACAGATACGCAGTATTTT. J is TRBJ2-3 and V is TRBV12-3 or TRBV12-4, with no clear D. The V end lost 6 bases, the J end lost 2 bases, and 9 bases lay between the germline ends. The CDR3 runs to 13 residues.

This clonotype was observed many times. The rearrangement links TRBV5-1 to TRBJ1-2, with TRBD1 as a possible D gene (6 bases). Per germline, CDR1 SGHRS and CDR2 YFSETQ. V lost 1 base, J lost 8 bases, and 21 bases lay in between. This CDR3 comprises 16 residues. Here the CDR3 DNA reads TGCGCCAGCAGCTTGAAAGTTTCCAGGGGAGAACGGGGCTACACCTTC. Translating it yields CASSLKVSRGERGYTF.

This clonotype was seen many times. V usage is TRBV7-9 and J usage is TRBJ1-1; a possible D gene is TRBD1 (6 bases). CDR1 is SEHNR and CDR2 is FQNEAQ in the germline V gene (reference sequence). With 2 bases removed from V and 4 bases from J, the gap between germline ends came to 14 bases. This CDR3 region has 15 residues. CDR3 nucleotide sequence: TGTGCCAGCAGCTTAAACCCAGGAGGGGGCACTGAAGCTTTCTTT. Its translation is CASSLNPGGGTEAFF.

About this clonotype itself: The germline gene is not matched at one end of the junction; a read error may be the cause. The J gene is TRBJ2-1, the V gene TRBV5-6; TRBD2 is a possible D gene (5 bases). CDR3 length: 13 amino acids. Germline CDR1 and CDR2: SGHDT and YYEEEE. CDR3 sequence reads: CAISSGVRNEQFF. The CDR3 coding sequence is TGTGCCATCAGCTCCGGGGTCCGCAACGAGCAGTTCTTC.

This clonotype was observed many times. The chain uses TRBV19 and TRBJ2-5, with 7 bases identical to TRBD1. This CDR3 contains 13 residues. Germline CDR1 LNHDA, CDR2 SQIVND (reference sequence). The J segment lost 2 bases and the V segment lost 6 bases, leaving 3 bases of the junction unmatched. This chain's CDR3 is CASRGTAQETQYF. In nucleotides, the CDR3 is TGTGCCAGTAGGGGGACAGCACAAGAGACCCAGTACTTC.

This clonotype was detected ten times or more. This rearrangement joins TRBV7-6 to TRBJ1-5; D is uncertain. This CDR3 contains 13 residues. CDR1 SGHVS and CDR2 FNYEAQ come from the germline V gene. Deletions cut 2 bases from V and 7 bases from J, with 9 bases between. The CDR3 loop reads CASSLRSGQPQHF. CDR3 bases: TGTGCCAGCAGCTTAAGGTCAGGCCAGCCCCAGCATTTT.

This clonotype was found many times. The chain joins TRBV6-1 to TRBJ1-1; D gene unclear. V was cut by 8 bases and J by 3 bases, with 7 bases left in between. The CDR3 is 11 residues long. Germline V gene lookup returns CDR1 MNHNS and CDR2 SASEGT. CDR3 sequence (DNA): TGTGCCAGCCAAAGGGACACTGAAGCTTTCTTT. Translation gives CASQRDTEAFF.

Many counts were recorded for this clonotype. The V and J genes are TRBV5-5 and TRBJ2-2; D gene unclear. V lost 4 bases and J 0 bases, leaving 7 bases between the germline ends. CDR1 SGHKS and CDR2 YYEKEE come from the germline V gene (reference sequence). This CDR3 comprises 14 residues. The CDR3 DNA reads TGTGCCAGCAGCATCGGGCCGAACACCGGGGAGCTGTTTTTT. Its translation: CASSIGPNTGELFF.

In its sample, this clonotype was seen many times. The CDR3 bases are TGTGCCAGCAGTTGGGGACTAGTCACAGATACGCAGTATTTT. Translating gives CASSWGLVTDTQYF. The chain combines TRBV27 with TRBJ2-3; TRBD2 matches 8 bases. V trimming: 4 bases; J trimming: 2 bases; junction bases outside the gene matches: 2. This CDR3 spans 14 amino acids. Per the germline V gene, CDR1 is MNHEY and CDR2 is SMNVEV (reference sequence).

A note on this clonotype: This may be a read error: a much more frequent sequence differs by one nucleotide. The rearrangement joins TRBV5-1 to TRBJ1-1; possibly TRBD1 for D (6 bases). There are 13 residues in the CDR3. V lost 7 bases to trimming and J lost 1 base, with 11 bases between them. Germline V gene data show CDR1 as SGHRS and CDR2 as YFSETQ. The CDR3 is CASCKGQNTEAFF. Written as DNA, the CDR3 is TGCGCCAGCTGCAAGGGACAGAACACTGAAGCTTTCTTT.

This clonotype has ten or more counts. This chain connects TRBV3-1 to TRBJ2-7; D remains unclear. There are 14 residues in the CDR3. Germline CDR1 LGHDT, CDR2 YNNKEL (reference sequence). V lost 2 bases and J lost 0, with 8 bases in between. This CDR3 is CASSQSYTSYEQYF. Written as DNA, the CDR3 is TGTGCCAGCAGCCAATCGTACACCTCCTACGAGCAGTACTTC.

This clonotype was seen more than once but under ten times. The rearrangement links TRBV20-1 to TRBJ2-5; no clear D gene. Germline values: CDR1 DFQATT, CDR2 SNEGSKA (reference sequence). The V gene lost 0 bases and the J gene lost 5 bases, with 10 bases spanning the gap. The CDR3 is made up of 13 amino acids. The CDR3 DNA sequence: TGCAGTGCTAGAGATCGCCCCCTCGAGACCCAGTACTTC. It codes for CSARDRPLETQYF.

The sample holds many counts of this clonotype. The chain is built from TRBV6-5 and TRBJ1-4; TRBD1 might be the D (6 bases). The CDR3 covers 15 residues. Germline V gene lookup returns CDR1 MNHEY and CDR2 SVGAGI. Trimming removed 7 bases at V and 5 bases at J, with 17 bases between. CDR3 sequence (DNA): TGTGCCAGCACCAAAAGCTGGGGGGCGAATGAAAAACTGTTTTTT. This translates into CASTKSWGANEKLFF.

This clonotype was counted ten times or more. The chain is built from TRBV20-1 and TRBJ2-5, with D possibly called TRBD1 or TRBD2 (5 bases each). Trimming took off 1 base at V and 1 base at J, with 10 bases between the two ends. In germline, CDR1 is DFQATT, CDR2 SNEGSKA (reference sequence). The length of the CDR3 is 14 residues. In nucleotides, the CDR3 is TGCAGTGCTAGAGTACTAGGGACCCAAGAGACCCAGTACTTC. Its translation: CSARVLGTQETQYF.

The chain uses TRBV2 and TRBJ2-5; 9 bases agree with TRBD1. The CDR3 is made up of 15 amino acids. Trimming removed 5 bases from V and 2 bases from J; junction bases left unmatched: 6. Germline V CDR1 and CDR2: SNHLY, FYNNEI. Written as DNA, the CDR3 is TGTGCCAGCAGTAAAATGGGACAGGGACAAGAGACCCAGTACTTC. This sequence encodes CASSKMGQGQETQYF.

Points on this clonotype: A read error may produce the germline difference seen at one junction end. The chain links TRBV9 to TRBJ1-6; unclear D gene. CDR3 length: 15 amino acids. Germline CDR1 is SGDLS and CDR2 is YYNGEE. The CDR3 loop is CASRVEGRRDSPLHF. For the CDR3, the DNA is TGTGCCAGCAGAGTAGAAGGCAGGAGGGATTCACCCCTCCACTTT.

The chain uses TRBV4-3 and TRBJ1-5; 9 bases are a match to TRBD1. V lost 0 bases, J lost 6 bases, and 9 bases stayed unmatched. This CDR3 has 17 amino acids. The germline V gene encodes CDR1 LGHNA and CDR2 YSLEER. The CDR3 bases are TGCGCCAGCAGCCAAGATGCATCCGGGACAGGGTTTCAGCCCCAGCATTTT. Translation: CASSQDASGTGFQPQHF.

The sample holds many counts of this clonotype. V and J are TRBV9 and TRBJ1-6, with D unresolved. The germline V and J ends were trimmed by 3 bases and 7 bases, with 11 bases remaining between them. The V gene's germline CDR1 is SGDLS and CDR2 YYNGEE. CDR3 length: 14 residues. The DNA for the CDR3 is TGTGCCAGCAGCGCGGACGGCTTCAATTCACCCCTCCACTTT. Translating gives CASSADGFNSPLHF.

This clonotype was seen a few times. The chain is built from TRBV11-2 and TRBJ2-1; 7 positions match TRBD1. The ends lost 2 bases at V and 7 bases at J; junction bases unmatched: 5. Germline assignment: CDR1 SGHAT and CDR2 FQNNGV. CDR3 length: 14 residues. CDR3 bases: TGTGCCAGCAGCTTACGGGGACAGTTGAATGAGCAGTTCTTC. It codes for CASSLRGQLNEQFF.